Presented here are 29 T cell receptor beta chains from one specimen sequenced in a study of sequential checkpoint blockade in melanoma. Treatment indicated: randomized to nivolumab then ipilimumab (arm A) or the reverse (arm B). Generated by immunoSEQ multiplex PCR, the TCRdb table keeps only in-frame clones and is missing some. The table includes roughly 28,000 clones, roughly 80% detected once. The sequencing here drew on CD8+ T cells sorted from blood (inferred from file names), taken from a patient given nivolumab and ipilimumab in sequence. Receptor source: a human donor with melanoma.

The rearrangement links TRBV4-2 to TRBJ1-5; tentative D call: TRBD1 (6 bases). The CDR3 sequence is 17 residues long. V lost 1 base to trimming and J lost 2 bases, with 15 bases between them. Per germline, CDR1 LGHNA and CDR2 YNFKEQ. The CDR3 reads CASSQGYRELGNQPQHF. The CDR3 bases are TGTGCCAGCAGCCAAGGATACAGGGAGTTGGGCAATCAGCCCCAGCATTTT.

This chain connects TRBV5-1 to TRBJ1-1; D gene ambiguous. Germline V CDR1 and CDR2: SGHRS, YFSETQ. The ends were cut back, 7 bases at V and 1 base at J, with 14 bases in the middle. There are 14 residues in the CDR3. CDR3 in amino acids: CASRNGGGNTEAFF. In DNA form, the CDR3 reads TGCGCCAGCCGGAATGGCGGTGGGAACACTGAAGCTTTCTTT.

The V gene is TRBV7-6, the J gene TRBJ2-7; 9 bases align to TRBD2. The germline CDR1 and CDR2 sequences are SGHVS and FNYEAQ. The CDR3 is 16 residues long. V lost 5 bases, J lost 3 bases, and 11 bases stayed unmatched. CDR3 sequence: CASSPSGTPENYEQYF. CDR3 coding DNA: TGTGCCAGCAGCCCTAGCGGGACTCCAGAGAACTACGAGCAGTACTTC.

The rearrangement links TRBV7-9 to TRBJ1-1; 7 bases are a match to TRBD1. This CDR3 contains 12 residues. With 3 bases clipped from V and 8 bases from J, the junction kept 3 bases outside the gene matches. The germline V gene encodes CDR1 SEHNR and CDR2 FQNEAQ (reference sequence). CDR3 protein: CASSLQGQEAFF. CDR3 DNA: TGTGCCAGCAGCTTGCAGGGACAGGAAGCTTTCTTT.

In its sample, this clone ranks as medium-sized. This chain links TRBV6-4 with TRBJ1-1; possible D gene TRBD1, 6 bases. The CDR3 is made up of 13 amino acids. V lost 5 bases and J 5 bases, leaving 12 bases between the germline ends. Looked up from germline, CDR1 is MRHNA and CDR2 is SNTAGT. CDR3 amino acids: CASSITGKTEAFF. The DNA for the CDR3 is TGTGCCAGCAGTATCACAGGGAAAACTGAAGCTTTCTTT.

The CDR3 DNA follows: TGCGCCAGCAGCTTGTTAGGGCGGGCCACTGAAGCTTTCTTT. Translation gives CASSLLGRATEAFF. The rearrangement links TRBV5-1 to TRBJ1-1; D ambiguous. This CDR3 spans 14 amino acids. Germline-derived CDR1 and CDR2 are SGHRS and YFSETQ. Trimming left V 1 base short and J 4 bases short, with 11 bases between. Full variable domain (rest looked up from reference TRBV5-1 and TRBJ1-1): KAGVTQTPRYLIKTRGQQVTLSCSPISGHRSVSWYQQTPGQGLQFLFEYFSETQRNKGNFPGRFSGRQFSNSRSEMNVSTLELGDSALYLCASSLLGRATEAFFGQGTRLTVV.

The rearrangement uses TRBV30 and TRBJ2-7; no reliable D call. The CDR3 consists of 13 residues. The germline V gene encodes CDR1 GTSNPN and CDR2 SVGIG (reference sequence). V was cut by 3 bases and J by 7 bases, with 16 bases left in between. Here the CDR3 reads CAWSPPPAQEQYF. In DNA form, the CDR3 reads TGTGCCTGGAGCCCCCCCCCAGCGCAAGAGCAGTACTTC.

This chain connects TRBV2 to TRBJ2-7; 10 bases map to TRBD2. The CDR3 is 15 residues long. Per the germline V gene, CDR1 is SNHLY and CDR2 is FYNNEI. With 2 bases clipped from V and 6 bases from J, the junction kept 7 bases outside the gene matches. The DNA for the CDR3 is TGTGCCAGCAGTGAATCACTAGCGGGGCAAGGCGAGCAGTACTTC. Protein product: CASSESLAGQGEQYF. The entire variable domain, with the rest obtained from reference TRBV2 and TRBJ2-7, is as follows: EPEVTQTPSHQVTQMGQEVILRCVPISNHLYFYWYRQILGQKVEFLVSFYNNEISEKSEIFDDQFSVERPDGSNFTLKIRSTKLEDSAMYFCASSESLAGQGEQYFGPGTRLTVT.

The V call is TRBV7-8, the J call TRBJ2-1; the D gene is possibly TRBD1 (6 bases). This CDR3 contains 16 residues. Trimming shortened V by 5 bases and J by 4 bases, and 18 bases separated the two germline ends. Per the germline V gene, CDR1 is SGHVS and CDR2 is FQNEAQ. DNA for the CDR3: TGTGCCAGCAGCGTCCAGGGGTCGGGGATATACAATGAGCAGTTCTTC. Translating gives CASSVQGSGIYNEQFF. The variable domain in full, completed from reference TRBV7-8 and TRBJ2-1, reads GAGVSQSPRYKVAKRGQDVALRCDPISGHVSLFWYQQALGQGPEFLTYFQNEAQLDKSGLPSDRFFAERPEGSVSTLKIQRTQQEDSAVYLCASSVQGSGIYNEQFFGPGTRLTVL.

The V call is TRBV10-2, the J call TRBJ1-6; D remains ambiguous. Germline V CDR1 and CDR2: WSHSY, SAAADI. V dropped 4 bases and J dropped 12 bases, with 10 bases sitting between them. CDR3 length equals 12 residues. The CDR3 coding sequence is TGCGCCAGCAGTGCTACCCATTTACCCCTCCACTTT. This sequence encodes CASSATHLPLHF.

This sequence joins TRBV4-3 and TRBJ1-2, with D hard to call. The CDR3 totals 16 residues. The germline CDR1 and CDR2 sequences are LGHNA and YSLEER. Trimming pared 0 bases from V and 0 bases from J, leaving 11 bases between. The CDR3 coding sequence is TGCGCCAGCAGCCAAGAATACGACACCACTAACTATGGCTACACCTTC. Protein: CASSQEYDTTNYGYTF.

The chain combines TRBV9 with TRBJ1-2; 9 nucleotides match TRBD1. The junction had 6 bases not matched to a gene; V was cut back by 4 bases and J by 5 bases. The CDR3 loop spans 14 amino acids. Germline assignment: CDR1 SGDLS and CDR2 YYNGEE. The CDR3 is CASSTRDRDYGYTF. CDR3 nucleotides: TGTGCCAGCAGCACCCGGGACAGGGATTATGGCTACACCTTC.

The chain links TRBV6-5 to TRBJ2-5; 7 positions match TRBD1. This CDR3 is 14 amino acids long. V was clipped by 6 bases and J by 0 bases; unmatched bases: 4. Per germline, CDR1 MNHEY and CDR2 SVGAGI. CDR3 nucleotide sequence: TGTGCCAGCAGCCGCGGACAGGACCAAGAGACCCAGTACTTC. Translation gives CASSRGQDQETQYF.

V gene TRBV29-1 combines with J gene TRBJ2-5, with D possibly TRBD1 on 5 matching bases. V gave up 6 bases and J gave up 4 bases, with 9 bases separating them. The CDR3 runs to 11 residues. Looked up from germline, CDR1 is SQVTM and CDR2 is ANQGSEA. CDR3 DNA sequence: TGCAGCGTGTTTAGGGGAGAGACCCAGTACTTC. Its protein is CSVFRGETQYF. The full variable domain, with the rest looked up from reference TRBV29-1 and TRBJ2-5, is SAVISQKPSRDICQRGTSLTIQCQVDSQVTMMFWYRQQPGQSLTLIATANQGSEATYESGFVIDKFPISRPNLTFSTLTVSNMSPEDSSIYLCSVFRGETQYFGPGTRLLVL.

This rearrangement joins TRBV19 to TRBJ1-1; the D gene is possibly TRBD1 (5 bases). Trimming cost V 3 bases and J 5 bases, with 13 bases left between them. CDR1 LNHDA and CDR2 SQIVND come from the germline V gene (reference sequence). CDR3 length equals 14 residues. The CDR3 here is CASSMGGIVTEAFF. CDR3 DNA: TGTGCCAGTAGTATGGGGGGTATAGTTACTGAAGCTTTCTTT.

This clone has only a few counts. This chain connects TRBV15 to TRBJ2-1; D possibly corresponds to TRBD2 (6 bases). Germline CDR1 reads LNHNV; CDR2 reads YYDKDF (reference sequence). V gave up 4 bases and J gave up 8 bases, with 24 bases separating them. The CDR3 covers 17 residues. The CDR3 coding sequence is TGTGCCACCAGCACAATAGGTAGGCGACTAGGAAGCGATGAGCAGTTCTTC. Translation gives CATSTIGRRLGSDEQFF.

V gene TRBV7-8 combines with J gene TRBJ2-3, with TRBD2 matching over 12 bases. The CDR3 is 18 residues long. The ends lost 1 base at V and 3 bases at J; junction bases unmatched: 8. Looked up from germline, CDR1 is SGHVS and CDR2 is FQNEAQ. DNA of the CDR3: TGTGCCAGCAGCTTAGTGGCGCTAGCGGGGGGGCCAACAGATACGCAGTATTTT. Translation: CASSLVALAGGPTDTQYF.

The table lists this clone with a few counts. The CDR3 sequence is CAWVDSSYEQYF. Written as DNA, the CDR3 is TGTGCCTGGGTTGACAGCTCCTACGAGCAGTACTTC. This chain connects TRBV30 to TRBJ2-7, with D maybe TRBD1 (5 bases). Trimming left V 5 bases short and J 0 bases short, with 8 bases between. The CDR3 has 12 amino acids. CDR1 GTSNPN and CDR2 SVGIG come from the germline V gene (reference sequence).

The sample holds a few counts of this clone. This chain connects TRBV9 to TRBJ1-6; tentatively, D is TRBD1 (5 bases). The V end lost 0 bases, the J end lost 10 bases, and 14 bases lay between the germline ends. CDR1 is SGDLS, CDR2 YYNGEE, per germline. The CDR3 is 15 amino acids. CDR3: CASSVVGRGESPLHF. CDR3 in DNA: TGTGCCAGCAGCGTAGTTGGGAGGGGCGAATCACCCCTCCACTTT.

The chain employs TRBV6-5 and TRBJ2-7; D is perhaps TRBD1 (6 bases). This CDR3 has 13 residues. Germline loops: CDR1 MNHEY, CDR2 SVGAGI. Trimming cost V 5 bases and J 6 bases, with 14 bases left between them. The CDR3 DNA sequence: TGTGCCAGCAGTACCGGGACAAAGGGCGAGCAGTACTTC. Protein: CASSTGTKGEQYF.

The rearrangement links TRBV5-5 to TRBJ1-1; D remains ambiguous. V lost 2 bases, J lost 3 bases, and 14 bases lay in between. Germline V gives CDR1 SGHKS, CDR2 YYEKEE (reference sequence). This CDR3 has 15 amino acids. The CDR3 nucleotides read TGTGCCAGCAGCTTTAGCGCGGGATTCGACACTGAAGCTTTCTTT. Amino acids: CASSFSAGFDTEAFF.

CDR3 nucleotide sequence: TGTGCCAGCAGCTTAGTCACTGAGGTCGGGAACACTGAAGCTTTCTTT. Protein product: CASSLVTEVGNTEAFF. This chain connects TRBV7-8 to TRBJ1-1; D is unclear. With 1 base removed from V and 1 base from J, the gap between germline ends came to 13 bases. The germline V gene has CDR1 SGHVS and CDR2 FQNEAQ. The CDR3 has 16 residues. Combining the CDR3 with reference TRBV7-8 and TRBJ1-1 gives the whole variable domain GAGVSQSPRYKVAKRGQDVALRCDPISGHVSLFWYQQALGQGPEFLTYFQNEAQLDKSGLPSDRFFAERPEGSVSTLKIQRTQQEDSAVYLCASSLVTEVGNTEAFFGQGTRLTVV.

The rearrangement uses TRBV19 and TRBJ2-7; 8 bases map to TRBD2. V was pared by 6 bases and J by 3 bases, with 13 bases of the junction left unmatched. Germline lookup yields CDR1 LNHDA and CDR2 SQIVND (reference sequence). The CDR3 consists of 16 residues. CDR3 in DNA: TGTGCCAGTAGAAAGACTAGCGAGGGACCGTACTACGAGCAGTACTTC. Translated: CASRKTSEGPYYEQYF.

This sequence joins TRBV2 and TRBJ2-7; 9 nucleotides agree with TRBD2. There are 14 residues in the CDR3. J was trimmed by 9 bases and V by 3 bases; bases with no gene match: 9. CDR1 is SNHLY, CDR2 FYNNEI, per germline. The CDR3 region is CASSEGTSFPAQYF. In DNA form, the CDR3 reads TGTGCCAGCAGTGAGGGGACTAGCTTCCCCGCGCAGTACTTC.

This clone has a handful of counts. The chain uses TRBV5-4 and TRBJ2-7; D may be TRBD1 (5 bases). Germline V CDR1 and CDR2: SGHNT, YYREEE (reference sequence). The CDR3 extends over 12 amino acids. V was shortened by 4 bases and J by 3 bases, with 8 bases between the two germline ends. The CDR3 coding sequence is TGTGCCAGCAGCGGTGACAGCTACGAGCAGTACTTC. Protein product: CASSGDSYEQYF.

This chain connects TRBV29-1 to TRBJ1-5; D is perhaps TRBD1 (5 bases). With 4 bases removed from V and 4 bases from J, the gap between germline ends came to 14 bases. This CDR3 comprises 14 residues. Germline V gene data show CDR1 as SQVTM and CDR2 as ANQGSEA. This chain's CDR3 is CSVGDSRQNQPQHF. The CDR3 coding sequence is TGCAGCGTTGGCGACAGCCGTCAAAATCAGCCCCAGCATTTT. The whole variable domain, remainder taken from reference TRBV29-1 and TRBJ1-5, is SAVISQKPSRDICQRGTSLTIQCQVDSQVTMMFWYRQQPGQSLTLIATANQGSEATYESGFVIDKFPISRPNLTFSTLTVSNMSPEDSSIYLCSVGDSRQNQPQHFGDGTRLSIL.

This clone was counted between two and nine times. The chain joins TRBV12-5 to TRBJ2-6; unclear D gene. Trimming left V 6 bases short and J 1 base short, with 7 bases between. This CDR3 has 14 amino acids. Germline CDR1 and CDR2: LGHNT and FRNRAP. The chain's CDR3 is CASGRLSGANVLTF. The CDR3 DNA sequence: TGTGCTAGTGGGCGTTTGTCTGGGGCCAACGTCCTGACTTTC.

The chain joins TRBV28 to TRBJ1-2, with TRBD1 identical over 9 bases. The CDR3 length is 18 residues. After removal of 3 bases from V and 7 bases from J, the junction contained 18 bases not matched to a gene. Per the germline V gene, CDR1 is MDHEN and CDR2 is SYDVKM. In DNA, the CDR3 is TGTGCCAGCAGTTTGGCCGGGACAGGGTCCTTCTCTAGGTTTGGCTACACCTTC. This sequence encodes CASSLAGTGSFSRFGYTF.

This chain joins TRBV4-2 and TRBJ1-5; no clear D gene. The CDR3 covers 14 residues. The germline V gene has CDR1 LGHNA and CDR2 YNFKEQ. V was shortened by 5 bases and J by 2 bases, with 10 bases between the two germline ends. The CDR3: CASSSRGGNQPQHF. CDR3 DNA: TGTGCCAGCAGCTCCCGGGGTGGCAATCAGCCCCAGCATTTT.